This entry features one T cell receptor beta chain sequence. Germline V gene lookup returns CDR1 SGDLS and CDR2 YYNGEE. The CDR3 is made up of 17 amino acids. Trimming cost V 1 base and J 2 bases, with 18 bases left between them. The data derive from a study of PD-1 blockade in mismatch repair-deficient tumors. TCRdb keeps only in-frame clones here, not all; method: immunoSEQ multiplex PCR. The table includes tens of thousands of clones, roughly 80% detected once. The rearrangement joins TRBV9 to TRBJ1-2; D gene uncertain. This receptor was taken from an adult with mismatch repair-deficient cancer. This specimen consisted of peripheral blood, obtained 12 weeks after starting pembrolizumab. The CDR3 reads CASSVNSGEGVNYGYTF. CDR3 coding DNA: TGTGCCAGCAGCGTAAACTCGGGCGAAGGAGTAAACTATGGCTACACCTTC.